A selection of T cell receptor beta chains follows, all from one sample in a study of beta chain features in type 1 diabetes. TCRdb's table, derived via immunoSEQ multiplex PCR, lists solely in-frame clones and lacks some. The repertoire includes about half a million clones, about an eighth of them detected once, and 0.046% sits in the top ten. Sequencing used naive CD4+ T cells from blood. These receptors all come from a young woman in good health. The conserved cysteine and the conserved F or W are not part of the CDR3 here. The D gene is left open where the match is weak. Only some rows state a clone size, as once, few, many or a class for expanded clones.

>NA|NA|TRBJ2-2|TRBV19
ASTDGRPDTGELF
>few|NA|TRBJ1-2|TRBV6-5
ASSFQGGPYGYT
>NA|NA|TRBJ2-7|TRBV20-1
SAPTGGEQY
>few|NA|TRBJ1-2|TRBV9
ASSVAPWPDPNYGYT
>NA|NA|TRBJ1-4|TRBV2
ASSEREEKLF
>few|NA|TRBJ2-5|TRBV27
ASSLLHQETQY
>few|TRBD2|TRBJ2-7|TRBV7-8
ASSSELAGFYEQY
>NA|NA|TRBJ2-1|TRBV7-2
ASSDFSSYNEQF
>NA|TRBD1|TRBJ1-2|TRBV2
ASRRDSYGYT
>few|NA|TRBJ2-7|TRBV5-4
ASSLAGARYEQY
>NA|NA|TRBJ1-1|TRBV29-1
SVGPQGNTEAF
>NA|TRBD2|TRBJ2-1|TRBV15
ATSEMLSGMLYNEQF
>NA|TRBD1|TRBJ2-2|TRBV11-1
ASSLNPGQLNTGELF
>NA|TRBD2|TRBJ2-3|TRBV15
ATSRDLGLVVDTQY
>NA|NA|TRBJ2-7|TRBV9
ASSVGRLNYEQY
>NA|TRBD2|TRBJ2-1|TRBV7-3
ASSLSSGMTNEQF
>NA|TRBD1|TRBJ1-4|TRBV7-9
ASTLDRGLEKLF
>few|NA|TRBJ2-1|TRBV4-3
ASSQEVVDYNEQF
>NA|TRBD2|TRBJ2-5|TRBV4-1
ASSRNSGGLKSSQY
>NA|NA|TRBJ1-2|TRBV19
ASSQRDKFGGYT
>NA|NA|TRBJ1-2|TRBV6-1
ASSAVLFNNYGYT
>few|TRBD2|TRBJ2-3|TRBV28
ASSYYGGGGTDTQY
>few|TRBD2|TRBJ2-7|TRBV2
ASNLAGLAGNYEQY
>few|NA|TRBJ2-1|TRBV9
ASSVGTQAEQF
>few|TRBD1|TRBJ2-4|TRBV18
ASSLTGVSPQNIQY
>NA|NA|TRBJ1-1|TRBV15
ATAAPHRALVNTEAF
>NA|NA|TRBJ2-2|TRBV7-8
ASRAGRNTGELF
>few|NA|TRBJ2-1|TRBV7-2
ASSLEGLGNNEQF
>few|NA|TRBJ1-1|TRBV30
AWSVRRNTEAF
>NA|NA|TRBJ2-3|TRBV28
ASSSTGGTDTQY
>NA|NA|TRBJ2-5|TRBV7-3
ASSWIPQETQY
>few|NA|TRBJ2-1|TRBV7-3
ASSPGVGQF
>few|NA|TRBJ2-1|TRBV14
ASSQNVYNEQF
>NA|NA|TRBJ2-4|TRBV30
AWSGGDYIQY
>NA|NA|TRBJ2-3|TRBV20-1
SARRGDTQY
>NA|NA|TRBJ2-5|TRBV5-1
ASSSRQQETQY
>few|NA|TRBJ2-7|TRBV18
ASSPTPAKYEQY
>NA|NA|TRBJ2-3|TRBV19
ASTRTPYTDTQY
>NA|TRBD2|TRBJ2-1|TRBV30
AWSVFSGRSSYNEQF
>few|NA|TRBJ1-6|TRBV28
ASGAGSASPLH
>NA|TRBD1|TRBJ1-1|TRBV29-1
SVERDRSPIAGEAF
>NA|NA|TRBJ1-1|TRBV6-1
ASSERRAGNTEAF
>NA|NA|TRBJ1-2|TRBV7-9
ASSFGTGIGYT
>NA|NA|TRBJ2-1|TRBV7-9
ASSLPRASSYNEQF
>few|NA|TRBJ2-1|TRBV4-3
ASSQVRPGRNEQF
>few|NA|TRBJ1-4|TRBV18
ASSPPGVRTNEKLF
>NA|NA|TRBJ2-1|TRBV7-8
ASSLAWRASSYNEQF
>many|NA|TRBJ2-3|TRBV7-2
ASSLIGMRRTDTQY
>NA|NA|TRBJ1-3|TRBV18
ASSTGTTSGNTIY
>few|NA|TRBJ2-7|TRBV30
AWSVRGYSYEQY
>few|NA|TRBJ2-4|TRBV21-1
ASSKEGSPKNIQY
>few|NA|TRBJ2-3|TRBV6-4
ASSAQRGDTQY
>NA|NA|TRBJ1-2|TRBV7-9
ASSRQIGTDGYT